Listed here is a single T cell receptor (beta chain). This sample was included in a study of blood T cell repertoires in COVID-19. Ages ranged from about 18 to 89 years, with residence in under 25 US areas. Resolution of symptoms, clearance, or two negative PCRs was present in recovered Cohort 3 donors. Study processing details: Amplification of reference gene primers was used by the study to estimate nucleated cell counts. The repertoire was sequenced with immunoSEQ multiplex PCR; TCRdb's copy has only in-frame clones and lacks some. V and J calls and clone size are copied from that table; D and trimming were computed from the DNA. The sample has a few hundred thousand clones; 87% are singletons. The germline V gene encodes CDR1 SGHAT and CDR2 FQNNGV. This CDR3 contains 16 residues. V lost 1 base and J lost 4, with 16 bases in between.

The rearrangement links TRBV11-2 to TRBJ1-2, with D maybe TRBD1 (6 bases). The sequence was collected from a woman aged 50 to 60 who had recovered from COVID-19. Sequencing was performed on PBMCs or T cells enriched from blood (not recorded which). The CDR3 DNA is TGTGCCAGCAGCTTAGGTGGGTTGGACAGCCCCTATGGCTACACCTTC. As protein: CASSLGGLDSPYGYTF.